This T cell receptor (beta chain) comes out of a study of blood T cell repertoires in COVID-19. Here immunoSEQ multiplex PCR was the method, and the copy in TCRdb shows in-frame clones only, minus some. The data hold some 190,000 clones, with around 79% observed a single time. V was pared by 5 bases and J by 8 bases, with 10 bases of the junction left unmatched. The CDR3 loop spans 16 amino acids. Germline V lookup: CDR1 SEHNR, CDR2 FQNEAQ (reference sequence). The TCR was taken from a woman aged 45-59 years with acute or convalescent COVID-19. The sample was peripheral blood. The chain employs TRBV7-9 and TRBJ1-4, with TRBD1 matching 11 bases. In DNA, the CDR3 is TGTGCCAGCAGCCCCGGACAGGGGGCGCGGCAGGAAAAACTGTTTTTT. Protein: CASSPGQGARQEKLFF.